One T cell receptor beta chain is described in this entry. The antigen remains undetermined. This entry is derived from a study of beta chain features in type 1 diabetes. Study-level findings and limits: Individuals with type 1 diabetes displayed fewer insertions and more deletions at VDJ junctions. In every one of the four CD4+ subsets, TCRB CDR3s were moderately but significantly shorter in Type 1 diabetes patients. Comparison showed that naive, central memory and Treg TCRB repertoires appeared more similar among patients than among healthy donors.

Expressed TCRB transcripts were sequenced after all isolated RNA was converted to cDNA. Sequencing used immunoSEQ multiplex PCR; TCRdb keeps in-frame clones, though not all of them. The data contain 220,000 or so clones, roughly 70% of them seen just once; the ten biggest clones take up around 0.05%. The clonotype was recovered from a man aged 25-45 years in good health. Sequenced sample: naive CD4+ T cells from blood.

CDR3 bases: TGCAGCGTTGATGGGGCAGGGGGTTCCTACGAGCAGTACTTC. This sequence encodes CSVDGAGGSYEQYF. V is TRBV29-1 and J is TRBJ2-7; 7 bases line up with TRBD1. Trimming cost V 3 bases and J 1 base; bases outside gene matches: 6. CDR1 SQVTM and CDR2 ANQGSEA come from the germline V gene. This CDR3 is built from 14 residues.